The table lists the clone carrying this TCR beta chain with a count of one. Its target is unknown. The method was immunoSEQ multiplex PCR; TCRdb's version includes in-frame clones alone and lacks a portion of them. The sample records about 120,000 clones, over 85% being singletons. The data belong to a study of T cell responses to AZD1222 COVID-19 vaccine. General study points: Vaccine-associated CD4 TCRs spanned spike, dominant at 160-218 and 743-854.

V trimming: 5 bases; J trimming: 5 bases; junction bases outside the gene matches: 7. The germline V gene has CDR1 SGHTA and CDR2 FQGTGA. The CDR3 is 15 residues long. The sequenced sample was peripheral blood, obtained on day 0 of AZD1222 vaccination. The genes are TRBV7-3 and TRBJ2-2; the match to TRBD1 covers 8 bases. This receptor was obtained from an adult in good health. CDR3 region: CASSPGTGPTGELFF. DNA for the CDR3: TGTGCCAGCAGCCCCGGGACAGGCCCGACCGGGGAGCTGTTTTTT.